This passage covers 7 T cell receptor beta chains from one sample sequenced in a study of T cells in women clearing cervical HPV infection. This table comes from immunoSEQ multiplex PCR, and its TCRdb copy is limited to in-frame clones, with some not included. This sample's table reports 25,000 to 30,000 clones. The sequencing input was blood buffy coat. These TCRs come from a woman between 18 and 70 years old with a cervical HPV16 infection that either progressed to CIN3+ or cleared (not recorded which).

Remarks on this clone: With the read ending 3 residues before the CDR3 end, the germline J gene is used to fill in that end. The V and J genes are TRBV29-1 and TRBJ2-7; D remains unclear. Germline loops: CDR1 SQVTM, CDR2 ANQGSEA. The CDR3 length is 15 residues. V was clipped by 4 bases and J by 0 bases, with 16 bases between them. CDR3 protein: CSVVWASRYSYEQYF. The DNA read from the CDR3 is TGCAGCGTTGTTTGGGCGTCTCGATACTCCTACGAG.

As regards this clone: The read ends 3 residues shy of where the CDR3 ends; the end is completed using the germline J gene. The J gene is TRBJ2-7, the V gene TRBV20-1, with TRBD2 matching over 10 bases. Germline-derived CDR1 and CDR2 are DFQATT and SNEGSKA (reference sequence). There are 14 residues in the CDR3. J gave up 6 bases and V 6 bases, and 11 bases lay outside the gene matches. The part of the CDR3 DNA that was read is TGCAGTGCCGCTAGCGGGGGTTTTTCGGCCGAG. This sequence encodes CSAASGGFSAE. The whole CDR3 protein reads CSAASGGFSAEQYF.

Concerning this clone: With the read ending 3 residues before the CDR3 end, the germline J gene is used to fill in that end. This chain joins TRBV18 and TRBJ2-7; perhaps TRBD1 as D (6 bases). V was pared by 1 base and J by 2 bases, with 12 bases between. CDR1 is KGHSH and CDR2 is LQKENI in the germline V gene. This CDR3 has 15 residues. The DNA read from the CDR3 is TGTGCCAGCTCACCACGACAGGCCTATACCTACGAG. Translated: CASSPRQAYTYE. The whole CDR3 protein is CASSPRQAYTYEQYF.

Remarks on this clone: The DNA ends 3 residues before the CDR3 does, and the rest of the CDR3 is filled in from the germline J gene. The chain employs TRBV10-3 and TRBJ2-5; the match to TRBD2 covers 11 bases. The CDR3 is 15 amino acids. Germline V gene lookup returns CDR1 ENHRY and CDR2 SYGVKD. J was trimmed by 2 bases and V by 5 bases; bases with no gene match: 4. The CDR3: CAISSTSGEQETQYF. The sequenced CDR3 bases are TGTGCCATCAGTTCGACTAGCGGGGAGCAAGAGACC.

In regard to this clone: The sequence runs out 3 residues before the end of the CDR3; the remainder is reconstructed from the germline J gene. V is TRBV2 and J is TRBJ2-4, with 7 bases lining up with TRBD1. Trimming at V came to 2 bases and at J to 3 bases, leaving 7 bases not matched to a gene. Germline CDR1 is SNHLY and CDR2 is FYNNEI. The CDR3 has 16 amino acids. The CDR3 loop is CASSERWGQRKNIQYF. The sequenced part of the CDR3 DNA is TGTGCCAGCAGTGAACGTTGGGGACAGCGCAAAAACATT.

As regards this clone: The CDR3 end falls 3 residues outside the read, so it is completed with the germline J gene. The V gene is TRBV19, the J gene TRBJ1-1; 9 positions agree with TRBD1. This CDR3 region has 13 residues. Looked up from germline, CDR1 is LNHDA and CDR2 is SQIVND (reference sequence). The CDR3 bases that were read are TGTGCCAGTCACGTCCGGGACAGGGCGCAA. Protein: CASHVRDRAQ. The CDR3 reads in full as CASHVRDRAQAFF. Based on the CDR3 plus reference TRBV19 and TRBJ1-1, the full variable domain is DGGITQSPKYLFRKEGQNVTLSCEQNLNHDAMYWYRQDPGQGLRLIYYSQIVNDFQKGDIAEGYSVSREKKESFPLTVTSAQKNPTAFYLCASHVRDRAQAFFGQGTRLTVV.

With respect to this clone: The read gets to within 3 residues of the CDR3 end, and the germline J gene fills in the rest. The chain joins TRBV18 to TRBJ2-3; D is ambiguous. Trimming pared 6 bases from V and 0 bases from J, leaving 19 bases between. The CDR3 spans 17 residues. The V gene's germline CDR1 is KGHSH and CDR2 LQKENI. The CDR3 DNA, read in part, is TGTGCCAGCTCCCACAACCCTAGGCGAGCCAGCACAGATACG. Protein product: CASSHNPRRASTDT. The entire CDR3 reads CASSHNPRRASTDTQYF.